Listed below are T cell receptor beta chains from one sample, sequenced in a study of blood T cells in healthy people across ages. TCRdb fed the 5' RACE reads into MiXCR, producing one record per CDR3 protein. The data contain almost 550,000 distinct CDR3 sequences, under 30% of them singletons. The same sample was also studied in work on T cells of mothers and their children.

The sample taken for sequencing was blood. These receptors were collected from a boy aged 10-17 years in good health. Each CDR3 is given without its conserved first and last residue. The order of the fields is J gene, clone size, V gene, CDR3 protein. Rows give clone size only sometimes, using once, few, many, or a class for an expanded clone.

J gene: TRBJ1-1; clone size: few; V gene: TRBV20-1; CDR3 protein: SARDRRRKLLYEAF
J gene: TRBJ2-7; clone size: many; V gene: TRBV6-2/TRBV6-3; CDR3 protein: ASSYGGHYEQY
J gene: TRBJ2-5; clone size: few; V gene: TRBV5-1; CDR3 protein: ASSLAAGRGNLQETQY
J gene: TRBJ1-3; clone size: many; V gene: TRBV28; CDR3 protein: ASSSRRDRVGNTIY
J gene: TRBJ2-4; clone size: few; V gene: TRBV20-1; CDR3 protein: SARGLDRAGNIQY
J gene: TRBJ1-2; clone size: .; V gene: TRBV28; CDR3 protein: ATRRRGLDGYT
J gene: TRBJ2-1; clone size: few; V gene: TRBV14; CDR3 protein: ASSQGAPGWDEQF
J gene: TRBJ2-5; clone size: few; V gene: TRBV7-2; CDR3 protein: ASSSLGGGMKETQY
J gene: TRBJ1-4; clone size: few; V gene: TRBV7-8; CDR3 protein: ASSKTLWGGELF
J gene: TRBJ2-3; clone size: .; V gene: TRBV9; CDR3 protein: ASSVAAGFTDTQY
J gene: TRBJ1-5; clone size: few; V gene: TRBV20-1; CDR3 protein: SARFKDTVQPQH
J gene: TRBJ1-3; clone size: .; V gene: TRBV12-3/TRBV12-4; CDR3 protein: ASSFLDGGNTIY
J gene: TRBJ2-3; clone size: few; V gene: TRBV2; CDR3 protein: ASSEGAADRY
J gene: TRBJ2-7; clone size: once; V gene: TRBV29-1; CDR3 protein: SVLRVRSDEQY
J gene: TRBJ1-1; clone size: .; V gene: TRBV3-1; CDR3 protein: AGSHEGGSRAF
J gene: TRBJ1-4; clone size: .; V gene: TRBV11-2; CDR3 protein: ASSSIQVNEKLF
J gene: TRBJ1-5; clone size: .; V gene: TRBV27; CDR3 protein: ASSLSGRERQPQH
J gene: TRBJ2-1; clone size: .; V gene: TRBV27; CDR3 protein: ASSAGTGGFNEQF
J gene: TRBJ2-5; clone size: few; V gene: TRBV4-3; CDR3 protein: ASSPTSGREKTQY
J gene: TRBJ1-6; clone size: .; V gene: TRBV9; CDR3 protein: ASSVSSDRNSPLH
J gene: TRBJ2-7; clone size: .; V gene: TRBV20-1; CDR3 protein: SAYHRGFLYEQY
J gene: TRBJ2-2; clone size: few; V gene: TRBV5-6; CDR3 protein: ASSLDSLYTGELF